The 12 T cell receptor beta chains listed next were all sequenced from one sample in a study of vaccination and CD4 T cells after COVID-19. Treatment meaning: approximately nine-day PBMC culture with coronavirus spike peptide pools or control peptides (ViraFEST assay). These receptors have no known antigen. The assay that was used to sequence DNA from cultured CD4+ T cells was the Oncomine TCR Beta short-read assay. TCRdb re-derived calls from the PCR reads in MiXCR, one entry per CDR3 protein. The sample includes about 8,500 distinct CDR3 sequences, 59% seen only once; the top ten take about 23%. The sequencing input was CD4+ T cells from blood, cultured in vitro. The receptors here all came from a human donor who had recovered from COVID-19.

This chain uses TRBV29-1 with TRBJ2-5, with 15 bases aligning to TRBD2. V dropped 0 bases and J dropped 7; count of bases not matched to a gene: 0. There are 14 residues in the CDR3. In germline, CDR1 is SQVTM, CDR2 ANQGSEA. DNA of the CDR3: TGCAGCGTTGAAGAGGGACTAGCGGGGGGGACCCAGTACTTC. Its translation is CSVEEGLAGGTQYF.

This chain joins TRBV20-1 and TRBJ2-7, with no clear D. The V end lost 1 base, the J end lost 5 bases, and 15 bases lay between the germline ends. Germline CDR1 reads DFQATT; CDR2 reads SNEGSKA (reference sequence). The CDR3 is 14 residues long. CDR3 amino acids: CSARVIMGSHEQYF. The CDR3 nucleotides read TGCAGTGCTAGAGTTATTATGGGGTCCCACGAGCAGTACTTC.

The genes are TRBV15 and TRBJ1-2; no clear D gene. The CDR3 is made up of 13 amino acids. Trimming removed 0 bases at V and 5 bases at J, with 7 bases between. The V gene's germline CDR1 is LNHNV and CDR2 YYDKDF (reference sequence). CDR3: CATSRDAAYGYTF. Here the CDR3 DNA reads TGTGCCACCAGCAGAGATGCGGCATATGGCTACACCTTC.

The chain couples TRBV20-1 to TRBJ2-5; weak D call: TRBD2 (5 bases). V lost 3 bases and J lost 1, with 12 bases in between. The CDR3 length is 14 residues. From germline, CDR1 is DFQATT and CDR2 SNEGSKA (reference sequence). Here the CDR3 reads CSARFGEIQETQYF. Here the CDR3 DNA reads TGCAGTGCTAGGTTTGGGGAGATCCAAGAGACCCAGTACTTC.

The J gene is TRBJ2-7, the V gene TRBV6-1; TRBD1 or TRBD2 may be the D gene (5 bases each). CDR1 MNHNS and CDR2 SASEGT come from the germline V gene. This CDR3 contains 13 residues. V lost 6 bases, J lost 0 bases, and 9 bases lay in between. The chain's CDR3 is CASRTGASYEQYF. The CDR3 nucleotides are TGTGCCAGCAGGACCGGGGCCTCCTACGAGCAGTACTTC.

This clonotype came up a few times. The gene calls are TRBV6-1 and TRBJ2-5; D remains unclear. The germline V gene encodes CDR1 MNHNS and CDR2 SASEGT. V was cut by 3 bases and J by 4 bases, with 6 bases left in between. The CDR3 sequence is 12 residues long. Written as DNA, the CDR3 is TGTGCCAGCAGTGACGTTCGAGAGACCCAGTACTTC. It is translated as CASSDVRETQYF.

This clonotype was detected a few times. The V call is TRBV20-1, the J call TRBJ1-2, with D possibly being TRBD1 (5 bases). Between the trimmed V and J ends, which lost 2 bases and 5 bases, there was a span of 21 bases. The CDR3 is made up of 16 amino acids. The germline V gene has CDR1 DFQATT and CDR2 SNEGSKA (reference sequence). The CDR3: CSARPRLRGTQYGYTF. DNA for the CDR3: TGCAGTGCTAGACCCAGGTTGCGGGGGACCCAATATGGCTACACCTTC.

DNA of the CDR3: TGTGCCAGCAGTGCAACCGGGACAGGGCGTTCACCCCTCCACTTT. This encodes CASSATGTGRSPLHF. The chain couples TRBV7-9 to TRBJ1-6; 9 bases map to TRBD1. The CDR3 runs 15 residues. CDR1 is SEHNR and CDR2 is FQNEAQ in the germline V gene (reference sequence). V was clipped by 6 bases and J by 9 bases; unmatched bases: 9.

The rearrangement links TRBV6-1 to TRBJ2-5; 7 nucleotides align to TRBD1. The germline V gene has CDR1 MNHNS and CDR2 SASEGT. Unmatched junction bases numbered 16, after V lost 10 bases and J lost 5 bases. This CDR3 comprises 15 residues. Here the CDR3 reads CATKRGRGGRETQYF. In nucleotides, the CDR3 is TGTGCCACCAAAAGGGGGAGAGGGGGCAGGGAGACCCAGTACTTC.

This clonotype turned up a few times. The chain links TRBV20-1 to TRBJ2-7; TRBD1 matches 7 bases. Trimming removed 4 bases from V and 2 bases from J; junction bases left unmatched: 11. Germline CDR1 reads DFQATT; CDR2 reads SNEGSKA (reference sequence). The CDR3 extends over 15 amino acids. DNA of the CDR3: TGCAGTGCTAAGGGGGCAGCTTCGTCCCCCTACGAGCAGTACTTC. Translating it yields CSAKGAASSPYEQYF.

V is TRBV6-1 and J is TRBJ1-5; D call uncertain. Germline V gene lookup returns CDR1 MNHNS and CDR2 SASEGT. The V and J ends lost 6 bases and 0 bases respectively, with 9 bases between them. This CDR3 region has 14 residues. DNA for the CDR3: TGTGCCAGCAGCCCCTACGATAGCAATCAGCCCCAGCATTTT. This sequence encodes CASSPYDSNQPQHF.

V usage is TRBV6-1 and J usage is TRBJ1-1; D is unclear. V lost 3 bases and J 7 bases, leaving 12 bases between the germline ends. CDR1 is MNHNS, CDR2 SASEGT, per germline. The CDR3 is made up of 13 amino acids. CDR3 sequence reads: CASSDTLSGEAFF. The CDR3 region has the DNA TGTGCCAGCAGTGACACTCTCTCTGGTGAAGCTTTCTTT.